The 5 T cell receptor beta chains listed next were all sequenced from one sample in a study of blood T cell repertoires in COVID-19 (dated by TCRdb to 2018 to 2021). The library was made by the immunoSEQ multiplex PCR assay. In its TCRdb copy, this immuneACCESS table keeps in-frame sequences only and misses some clones. Where compared with another copy, unresolved V genes explain less than half of these, and the others have no known cause. The sample table records over 200,000 clones; 85% to 90% of these occur just once. The leading ten clones occupy about 1.2% of the sample. The sample was PBMCs or T cells enriched from blood (not recorded which). These receptors were taken from a man in his thirties or forties who had recovered from COVID-19.

The gene calls are TRBV10-3 and TRBJ2-2; D is unresolved. V was cut by 8 bases and J by 5 bases, with 12 bases left in between. In germline, CDR1 is ENHRY, CDR2 SYGVKD. The CDR3 extends over 13 amino acids. The CDR3 DNA is TGTGCCATCTCGAAACAGTTAACCGGGGAGCTGTTTTTT. Translation: CAISKQLTGELFF.

The chain has TRBV19 and TRBJ1-5; D remains unclear. The germline CDR1 and CDR2 sequences are LNHDA and SQIVND (reference sequence). Trimming pared 4 bases from V and 5 bases from J, leaving 9 bases between. The CDR3 sequence is 13 residues long. The chain's CDR3 is CASSNIGDQPQHF. The CDR3 DNA is TGTGCCAGTAGTAACATAGGAGATCAGCCCCAGCATTTT.

The chain is built from TRBV5-1 and TRBJ2-3; tentatively, D is TRBD2 (6 bases). CDR1 is SGHRS, CDR2 YFSETQ, per germline. V lost 7 bases and J lost 0, with 12 bases in between. This CDR3 has 14 residues. The CDR3 coding sequence is TGCGCCAGCTCAAAAGGACTAAGCACAGATACGCAGTATTTT. This codes for CASSKGLSTDTQYF.

CDR3 sequence: CASSLVGSGQGNSPLHF. CDR3 coding DNA: TGTGCCAGCAGCTTAGTGGGGTCGGGACAGGGGAATTCACCCCTCCACTTT. The rearrangement joins TRBV7-9 to TRBJ1-6; 10 positions agree with TRBD1. The CDR3 spans 17 residues. Germline V gene sequence: CDR1 SEHNR, CDR2 FQNEAQ (reference sequence). V gave up 1 base and J gave up 7 bases; unmatched junction bases: 7.

The chain uses TRBV24-1 and TRBJ1-1; the match to TRBD1 covers 10 bases. CDR3 length: 16 residues. After removal of 12 bases from V and 0 bases from J, the junction contained 12 bases not matched to a gene. Germline-derived CDR1 and CDR2 are KGHDR and SFDVKD. In DNA form, the CDR3 reads TGTGCCCCCTGGACAGGGGGGAAAATTTTGAACACTGAAGCTTTCTTT. Translating it yields CAPWTGGKILNTEAFF.